Included here is one T cell receptor (beta chain) sequence, with context. These data are taken from a study of blood T cell repertoires in COVID-19. Study-level background: Spain, Italy and the United States supplied samples that represented acute and convalescent COVID-19. From T cells, B-cell-depleted T cells, or PBMCs came the material, which was cDNA or gDNA.

Original processing notes: For nucleated cells, counts were estimated from reference gene primer amplification. Produced via immunoSEQ multiplex PCR; TCRdb's table is partial and in-frame only. V and J calls and clone size follow that table, whereas D and trimming were derived from the DNA. The sample contains 310,000 or so clones, about 82% of which appear only once. The V segment lost 2 bases and the J segment 10 bases; nucleotides outside the gene matches: 9. The CDR3 contains 15 residues. The germline gives CDR1 MNHEY, CDR2 SMNVEV (reference sequence). Sequenced: peripheral blood. This receptor was obtained from a woman aged 45-65 years with acute or convalescent COVID-19. The gene calls are TRBV27 and TRBJ2-1, with TRBD2 matching 9 bases. The CDR3 coding sequence is TGTGCCAGCAGTTTAGGCTTTAGCGGGAGAATAGAGCAGTTCTTC. Residues: CASSLGFSGRIEQFF.